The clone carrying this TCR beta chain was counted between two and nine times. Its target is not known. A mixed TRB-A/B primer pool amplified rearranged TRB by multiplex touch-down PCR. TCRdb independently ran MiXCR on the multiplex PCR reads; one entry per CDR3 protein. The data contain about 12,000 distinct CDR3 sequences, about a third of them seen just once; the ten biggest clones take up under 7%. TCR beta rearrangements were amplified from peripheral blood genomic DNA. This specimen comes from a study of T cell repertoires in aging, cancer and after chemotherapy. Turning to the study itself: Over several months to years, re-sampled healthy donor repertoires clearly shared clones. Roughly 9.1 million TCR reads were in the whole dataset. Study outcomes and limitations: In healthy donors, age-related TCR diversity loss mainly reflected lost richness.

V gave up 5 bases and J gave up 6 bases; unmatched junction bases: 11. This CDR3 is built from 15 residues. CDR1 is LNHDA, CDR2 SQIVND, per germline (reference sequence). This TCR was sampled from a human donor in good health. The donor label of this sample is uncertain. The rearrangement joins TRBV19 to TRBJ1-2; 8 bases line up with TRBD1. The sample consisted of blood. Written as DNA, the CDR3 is TGTGCCAGTAGTGTTAACAGGGGGGCAATAGATGGCTACACCTTC. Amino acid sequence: CASSVNRGAIDGYTF.